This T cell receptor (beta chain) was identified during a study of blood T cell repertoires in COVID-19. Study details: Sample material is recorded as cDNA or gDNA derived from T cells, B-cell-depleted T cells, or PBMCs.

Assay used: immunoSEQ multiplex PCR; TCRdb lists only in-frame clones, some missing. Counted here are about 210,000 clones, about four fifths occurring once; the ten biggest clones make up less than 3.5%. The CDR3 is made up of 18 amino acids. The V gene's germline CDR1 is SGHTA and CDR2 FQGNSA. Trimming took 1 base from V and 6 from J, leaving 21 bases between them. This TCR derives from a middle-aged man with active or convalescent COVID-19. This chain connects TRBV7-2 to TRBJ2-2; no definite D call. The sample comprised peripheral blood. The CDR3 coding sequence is TGTGCCAGCAGCTTAGATCTCCCCTCCAGGTCCAAGGCCGGGGAGCTGTTTTTT. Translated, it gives CASSLDLPSRSKAGELFF.